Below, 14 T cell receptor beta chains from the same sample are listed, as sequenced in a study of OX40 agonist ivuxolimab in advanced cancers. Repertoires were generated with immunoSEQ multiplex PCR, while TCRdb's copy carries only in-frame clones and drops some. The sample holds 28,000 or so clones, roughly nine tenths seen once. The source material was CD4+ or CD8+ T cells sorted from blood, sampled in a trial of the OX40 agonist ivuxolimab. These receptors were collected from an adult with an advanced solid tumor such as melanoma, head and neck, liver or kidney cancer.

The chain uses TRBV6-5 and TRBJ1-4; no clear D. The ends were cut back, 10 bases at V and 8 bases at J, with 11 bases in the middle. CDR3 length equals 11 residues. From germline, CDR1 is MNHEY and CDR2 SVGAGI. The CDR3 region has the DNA TGTGCCACTCAAAGAGGGGAAAAACTGTTTTTT. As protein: CATQRGEKLFF.

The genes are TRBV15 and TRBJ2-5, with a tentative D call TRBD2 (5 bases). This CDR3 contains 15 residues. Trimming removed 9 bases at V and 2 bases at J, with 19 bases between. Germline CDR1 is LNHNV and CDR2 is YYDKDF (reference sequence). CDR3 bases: TGTGCCACGTCTTTAGTGCGGAGGCCACAAGAGACCCAGTACTTC. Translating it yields CATSLVRRPQETQYF.

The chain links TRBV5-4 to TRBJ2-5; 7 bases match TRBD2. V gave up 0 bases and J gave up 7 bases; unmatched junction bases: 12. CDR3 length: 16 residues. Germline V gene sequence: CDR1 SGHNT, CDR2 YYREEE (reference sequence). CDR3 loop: CASSLDPSGPEGTQYF. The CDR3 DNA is TGTGCCAGCAGCTTGGATCCTAGCGGCCCAGAAGGGACCCAGTACTTC.

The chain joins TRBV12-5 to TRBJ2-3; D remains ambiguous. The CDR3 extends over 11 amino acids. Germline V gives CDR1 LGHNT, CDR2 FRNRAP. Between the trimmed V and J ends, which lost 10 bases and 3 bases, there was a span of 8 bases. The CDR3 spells CATRSTDTQYF. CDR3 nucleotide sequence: TGTGCTACTCGCTCAACAGATACGCAGTATTTT.

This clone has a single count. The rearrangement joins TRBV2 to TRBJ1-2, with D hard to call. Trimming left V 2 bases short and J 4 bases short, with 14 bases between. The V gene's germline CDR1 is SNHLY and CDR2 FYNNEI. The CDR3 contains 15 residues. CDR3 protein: CASSELEGGPYGYTF. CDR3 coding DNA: TGTGCCAGCAGTGAATTGGAGGGAGGCCCCTATGGCTACACCTTC.

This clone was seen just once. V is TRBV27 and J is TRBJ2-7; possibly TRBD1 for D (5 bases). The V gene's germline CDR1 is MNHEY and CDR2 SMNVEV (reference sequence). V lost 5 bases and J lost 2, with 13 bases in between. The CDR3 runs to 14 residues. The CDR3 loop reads CASSPQGTTYEQYF. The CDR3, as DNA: TGTGCCAGCAGTCCCCAGGGCACTACCTACGAGCAGTACTTC.

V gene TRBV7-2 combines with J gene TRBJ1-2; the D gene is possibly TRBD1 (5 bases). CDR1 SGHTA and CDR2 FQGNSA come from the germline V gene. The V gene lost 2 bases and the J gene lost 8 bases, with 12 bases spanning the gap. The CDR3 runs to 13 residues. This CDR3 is CASSLWSRGGYTF. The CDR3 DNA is TGTGCCAGCAGCTTATGGAGCCGGGGCGGCTACACCTTC. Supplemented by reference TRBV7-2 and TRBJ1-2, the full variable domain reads GAGVSQSPSNKVTEKGKDVELRCDPISGHTALYWYRQSLGQGLEFLIYFQGNSAPDKSGLPSDRFSAERTGGSVSTLTIQRTQQEDSAVYLCASSLWSRGGYTFGSGTRLTVV.

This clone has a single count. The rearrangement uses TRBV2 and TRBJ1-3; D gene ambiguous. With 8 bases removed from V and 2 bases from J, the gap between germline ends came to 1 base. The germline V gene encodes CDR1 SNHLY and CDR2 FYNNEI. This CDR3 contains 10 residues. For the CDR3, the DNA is TGTGCCAGCGCTGGAAACACCATATATTTT. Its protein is CASAGNTIYF.

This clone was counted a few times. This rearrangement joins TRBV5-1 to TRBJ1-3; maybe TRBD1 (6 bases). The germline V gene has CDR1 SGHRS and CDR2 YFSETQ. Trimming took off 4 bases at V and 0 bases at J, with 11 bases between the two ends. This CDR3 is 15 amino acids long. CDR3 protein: CASSDTGFSGNTIYF. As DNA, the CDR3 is TGCGCCAGCAGCGACACAGGGTTCTCTGGAAACACCATATATTTT.

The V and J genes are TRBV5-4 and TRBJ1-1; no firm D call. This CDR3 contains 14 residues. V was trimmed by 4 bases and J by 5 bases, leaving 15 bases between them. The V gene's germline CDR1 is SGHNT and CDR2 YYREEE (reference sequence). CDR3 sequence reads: CASSGWTAGTEAFF. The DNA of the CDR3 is TGTGCCAGCAGCGGATGGACGGCGGGAACTGAAGCTTTCTTT.

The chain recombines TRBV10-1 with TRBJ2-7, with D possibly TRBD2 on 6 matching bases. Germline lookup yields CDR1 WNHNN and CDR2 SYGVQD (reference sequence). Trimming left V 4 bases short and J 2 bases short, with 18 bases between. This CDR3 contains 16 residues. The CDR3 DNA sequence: TGCGCCAGCAGTGGAAAGGCGGGAAGATCCACCTACGAGCAGTACTTC. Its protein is CASSGKAGRSTYEQYF.

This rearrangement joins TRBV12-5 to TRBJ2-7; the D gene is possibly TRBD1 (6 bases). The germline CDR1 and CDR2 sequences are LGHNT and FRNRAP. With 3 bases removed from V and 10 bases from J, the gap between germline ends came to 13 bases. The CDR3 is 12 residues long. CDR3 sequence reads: CASGFGTLDQYF. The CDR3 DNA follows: TGTGCTAGTGGTTTTGGGACACTAGACCAGTACTTC.

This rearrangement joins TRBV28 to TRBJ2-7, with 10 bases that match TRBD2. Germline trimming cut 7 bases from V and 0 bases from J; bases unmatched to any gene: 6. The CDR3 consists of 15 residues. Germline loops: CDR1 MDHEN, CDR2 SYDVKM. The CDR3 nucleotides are TGTGCCAGCACCACCGGACTAGCGGACTCCTACGAGCAGTACTTC. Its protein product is CASTTGLADSYEQYF.

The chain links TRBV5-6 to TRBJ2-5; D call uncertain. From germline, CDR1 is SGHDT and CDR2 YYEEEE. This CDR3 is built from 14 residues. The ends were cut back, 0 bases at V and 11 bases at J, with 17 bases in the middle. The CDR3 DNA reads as TGTGCCAGCAGCTTGGCGTCCCACGGTGGTGAGCAGTACTTC. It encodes CASSLASHGGEQYF.